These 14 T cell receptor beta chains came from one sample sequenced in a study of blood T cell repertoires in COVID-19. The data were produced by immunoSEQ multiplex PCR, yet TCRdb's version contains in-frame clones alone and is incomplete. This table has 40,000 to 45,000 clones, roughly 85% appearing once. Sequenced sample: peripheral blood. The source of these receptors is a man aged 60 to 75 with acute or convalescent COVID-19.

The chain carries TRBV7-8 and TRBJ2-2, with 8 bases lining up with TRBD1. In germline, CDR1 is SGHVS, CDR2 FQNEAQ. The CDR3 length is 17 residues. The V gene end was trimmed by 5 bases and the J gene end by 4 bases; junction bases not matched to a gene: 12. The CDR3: CASSLPLRTGTTGELFF. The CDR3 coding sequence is TGTGCCAGCAGCCTTCCCCTCAGGACAGGGACCACCGGGGAGCTGTTTTTT.

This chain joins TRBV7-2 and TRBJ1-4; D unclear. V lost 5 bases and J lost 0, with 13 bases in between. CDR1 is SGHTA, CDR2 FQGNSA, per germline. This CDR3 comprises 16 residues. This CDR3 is CASSPRVVATNEKLFF. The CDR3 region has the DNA TGTGCCAGCAGCCCCCGGGTAGTCGCAACTAATGAAAAACTGTTTTTT.

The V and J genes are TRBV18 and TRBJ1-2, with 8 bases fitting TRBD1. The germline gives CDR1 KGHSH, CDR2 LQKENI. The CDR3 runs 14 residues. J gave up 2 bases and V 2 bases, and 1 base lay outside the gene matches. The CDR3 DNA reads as TGTGCCAGCTCACCAAGACAGGGGAACTATGGCTACACCTTC. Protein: CASSPRQGNYGYTF.

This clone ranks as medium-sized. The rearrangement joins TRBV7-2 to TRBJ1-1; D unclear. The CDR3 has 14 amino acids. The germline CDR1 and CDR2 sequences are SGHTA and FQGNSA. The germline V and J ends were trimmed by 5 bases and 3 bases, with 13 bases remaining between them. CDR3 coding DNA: TGTGCCAGCAGCCCGCGTGGAGTCCACACTGAAGCTTTCTTT. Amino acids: CASSPRGVHTEAFF.

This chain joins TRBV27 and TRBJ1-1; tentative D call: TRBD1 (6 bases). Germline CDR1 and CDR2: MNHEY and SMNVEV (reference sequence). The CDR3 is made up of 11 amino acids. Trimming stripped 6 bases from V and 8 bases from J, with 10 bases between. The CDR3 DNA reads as TGTGCCAGCAGCACCGACAGGGAAGCTTTCTTT. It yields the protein CASSTDREAFF.

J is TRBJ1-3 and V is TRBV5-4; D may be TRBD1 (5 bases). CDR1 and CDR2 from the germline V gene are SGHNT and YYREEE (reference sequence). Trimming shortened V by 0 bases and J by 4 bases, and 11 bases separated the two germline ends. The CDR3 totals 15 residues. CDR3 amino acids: CASSLGRAYGNTIYF. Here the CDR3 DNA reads TGTGCCAGCAGCTTGGGCAGGGCGTACGGAAACACCATATATTTT.

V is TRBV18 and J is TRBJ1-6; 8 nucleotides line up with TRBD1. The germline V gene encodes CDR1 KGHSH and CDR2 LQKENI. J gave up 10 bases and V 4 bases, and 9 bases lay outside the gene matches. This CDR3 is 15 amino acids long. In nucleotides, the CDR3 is TGTGCCAGCTCACTCGGACAGGGCGAGGGCTCACCCCTCCACTTT. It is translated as CASSLGQGEGSPLHF.

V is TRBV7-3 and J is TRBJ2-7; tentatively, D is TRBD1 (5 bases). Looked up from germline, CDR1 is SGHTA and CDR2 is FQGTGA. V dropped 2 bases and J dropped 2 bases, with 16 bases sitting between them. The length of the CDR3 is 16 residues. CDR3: CASSLPPAGQPYEQYF. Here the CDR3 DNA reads TGTGCCAGCAGCTTACCCCCCGCAGGGCAGCCCTACGAGCAGTACTTC.

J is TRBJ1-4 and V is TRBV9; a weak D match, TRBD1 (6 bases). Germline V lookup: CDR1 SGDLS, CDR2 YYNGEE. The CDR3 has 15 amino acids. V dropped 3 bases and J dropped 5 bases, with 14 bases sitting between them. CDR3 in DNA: TGTGCCAGCAGCGGGCTCCAGGGGTGGAATGAAAAACTGTTTTTT. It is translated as CASSGLQGWNEKLFF.

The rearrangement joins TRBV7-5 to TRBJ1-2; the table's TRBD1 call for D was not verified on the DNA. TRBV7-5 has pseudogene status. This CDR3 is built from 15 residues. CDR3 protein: CARSLKFRTGESYTF. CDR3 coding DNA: TGTGCCAGAAGCTTAAAGTTCAGGACAGGGGAGAGCTACACCTTC.

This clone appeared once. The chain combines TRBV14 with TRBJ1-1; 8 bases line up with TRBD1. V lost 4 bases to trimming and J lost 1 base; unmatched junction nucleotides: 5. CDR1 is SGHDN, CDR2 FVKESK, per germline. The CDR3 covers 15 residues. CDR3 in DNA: TGTGCCAGCAGCCTCCCCGGGACAGGGAACACTGAAGCTTTCTTT. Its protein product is CASSLPGTGNTEAFF.

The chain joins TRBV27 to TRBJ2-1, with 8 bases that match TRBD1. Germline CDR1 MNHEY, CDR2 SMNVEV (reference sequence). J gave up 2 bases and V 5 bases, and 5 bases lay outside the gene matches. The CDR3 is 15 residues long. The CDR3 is CASSPAGGPYNEQFF. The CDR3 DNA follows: TGTGCCAGCAGTCCAGCAGGGGGCCCCTACAATGAGCAGTTCTTC.

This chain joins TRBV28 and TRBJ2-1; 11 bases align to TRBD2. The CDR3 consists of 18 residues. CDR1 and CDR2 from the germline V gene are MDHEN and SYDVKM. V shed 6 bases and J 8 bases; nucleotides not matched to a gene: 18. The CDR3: CASSDSSRSGGAWDEQFF. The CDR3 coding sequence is TGTGCCAGCAGCGATTCTAGCCGTAGCGGGGGGGCCTGGGATGAGCAGTTCTTC.

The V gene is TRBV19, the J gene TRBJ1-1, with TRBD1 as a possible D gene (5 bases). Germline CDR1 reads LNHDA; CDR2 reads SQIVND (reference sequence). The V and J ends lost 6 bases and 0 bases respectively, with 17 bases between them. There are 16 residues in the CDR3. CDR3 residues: CASSDSGLPMNTEAFF. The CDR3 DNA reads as TGTGCCAGTAGCGATTCAGGGTTACCTATGAACACTGAAGCTTTCTTT.